This T cell receptor (beta chain) originates from a study of blood T cell repertoires in COVID-19. Whole-study context: Material from acute and convalescent COVID-19 was sourced from the United States, Italy and Spain. From T cells, B-cell-depleted T cells, or PBMCs came the material, which was cDNA or gDNA.

The CDR3 sequence is 14 residues long. Germline lookup yields CDR1 MGHDK and CDR2 SYGVNS. Trimming removed 3 bases from V and 3 bases from J, with 10 bases in between. How the authors handled the data: Amplification with reference gene primers provided the estimates of nucleated cell counts. Sequencing used immunoSEQ multiplex PCR; TCRdb keeps in-frame clones, though not all of them. That table supplies the V and J calls and clone size; D and trimming were determined from the DNA. The sample records over 60,000 clones, 90% being singletons. The specimen was peripheral blood. The chain combines TRBV25-1 with TRBJ2-3; D is uncertain. The clonotype originates from an elderly woman with active or convalescent COVID-19. DNA of the CDR3: TGTGCCAGCAGTGAGAGGTTGCTGACAGATACGCAGTATTTT. It encodes CASSERLLTDTQYF.